This T cell receptor (beta chain) was identified in a study of brain metastases from non-small cell lung cancer. This clone has only a few counts. Its specificity is unknown. CDR1 and CDR2 (germline): KGHSH, LQKENI. The trim removed 8 bases at V and 4 bases at J, leaving 6 bases unmatched. The CDR3 contains 13 residues. Study-wide findings and caveats: Compared with their matched primary tumors, roughly 64% of brain metastases showed expanded T-cell clones.

Here immunoSEQ multiplex PCR was the method, and the copy in TCRdb shows in-frame clones only, minus some. The table has about 660 clones, 85% to 90% seen once; the top ten hold around 12%. The sequenced material came from primary lung tumor tissue. This rearrangement joins TRBV18 to TRBJ2-3; 7 bases are shared with TRBD1. This TCR was sampled from a donor aged 40 or older with non-small cell lung cancer. The CDR3 DNA reads as TGTGCCAGCACGACAGGGAACGCAGATACGCAGTATTTT. Translated, it gives CASTTGNADTQYF.